This paragraph reports one T cell receptor (beta chain). Germline CDR1 and CDR2: LGHNA and YNFKEQ. The CDR3 length is 13 residues. V lost 0 bases, J lost 7 bases, and 9 bases lay in between. The data stem from a study of control samples from healthy donors and cancer patients. The data were produced by immunoSEQ multiplex PCR, yet TCRdb's version contains in-frame clones alone and is incomplete. The sample has 150,000 or so clones, approximately 93% seen once. The chain has TRBV4-2 and TRBJ1-1; D is unresolved. The sequence was collected from a woman aged 40 to 55 in good health. Sequenced: blood. CDR3 sequence: CASSQDRQIEAFF. DNA for the CDR3: TGTGCCAGCAGCCAAGATAGGCAGATTGAAGCTTTCTTT.